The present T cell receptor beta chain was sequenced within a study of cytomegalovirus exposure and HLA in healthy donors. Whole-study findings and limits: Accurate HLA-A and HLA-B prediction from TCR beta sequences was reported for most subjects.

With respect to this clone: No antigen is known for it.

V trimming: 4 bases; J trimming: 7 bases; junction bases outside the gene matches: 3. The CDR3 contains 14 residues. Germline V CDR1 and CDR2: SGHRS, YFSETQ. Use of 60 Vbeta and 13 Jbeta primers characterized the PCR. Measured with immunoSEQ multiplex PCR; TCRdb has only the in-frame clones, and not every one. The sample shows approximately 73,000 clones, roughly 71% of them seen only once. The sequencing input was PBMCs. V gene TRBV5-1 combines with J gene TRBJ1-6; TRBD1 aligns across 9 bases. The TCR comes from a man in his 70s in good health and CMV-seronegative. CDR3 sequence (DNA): TGCGCCAGCAGCCTAGGGACAGGGAATTCACCCCTCCACTTT. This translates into CASSLGTGNSPLHF.